The entry that follows covers one TCR beta chain sequence. The CDR3 is made up of 13 amino acids. The data are from a study of blood T cell repertoires in COVID-19. Across the whole study: Spain, Italy and the United States supplied samples that represented acute and convalescent COVID-19. Nucleic acid was either cDNA or gDNA, and it came from T cells, B-cell-depleted T cells, or PBMCs.

Original methodology: Nucleated cell number was recorded as an estimate derived from reference gene primer amplification. This table comes from immunoSEQ multiplex PCR, and its TCRdb copy is limited to in-frame clones, with some not included. Clone size and the V and J calls come from that table; the DNA yielded D and trimming. Seen here are tens of thousands of clones, over 65% observed once, and the top ten hold around 4%. Source material: peripheral blood. The source of this sequence is a woman aged 55-70 years with acute or convalescent COVID-19. This chain uses TRBV21-1 with TRBJ1-2; no DNA check was done on the table's D call, TRBD1. TRBV21-1 is recorded as a pseudogene. The CDR3 DNA follows: TGTGCCAGCTTAAAAACAGGGGGCTATGGCTACACCTTC. Amino acid sequence: CASLKTGGYGYTF.